Listed here are 2 T cell receptor beta chains from one sample, sequenced in a study of T-cell reconstitution after alpha-beta-depleted transplantation in children (dated by TCRdb to 2016 to 2017). The method behind the library was PCR. The listed sequencing device is Illumina HiSeq 2500. Molecular barcoding was employed in the preparation of TCR libraries, with unique molecular identifiers being used to normalize TCRbeta repertoire quantification. The public sequencing data were trimmed at Q25 with fastp and processed into clonotypes with MiXCR by TCRdb, which kept only in-frame beta chains. Rows are combined by CDR3 protein, so each entry shows the most common genes and DNA. The sample table records a few hundred thousand distinct CDR3 sequences; 27% of these occur just once. Around a third of the sample lies in the top ten. The sample's treatment or condition label is to be understood as: allogeneic hematopoietic cell transplantation with graft depleted of TCRalphabeta T cells and CD19 B cells.

The source was PBMCs, collected before TCRalphabeta/CD19-depleted stem cell transplant. These receptors all stem from a boy under two years old with Wiskott-Aldrich syndrome, due to receive a stem cell transplant.

The V gene is TRBV7-9, the J gene TRBJ2-4, with D hard to call. The V gene lost 5 bases and the J gene lost 7 bases, with 12 bases spanning the gap. The germline V gene encodes CDR1 SEHNR and CDR2 FQNEAQ (reference sequence). The CDR3 spans 13 residues. CDR3 sequence: CASSPVLNNIQYF. The CDR3 DNA reads as TGTGCCAGCAGCCCAGTCCTTAACAACATTCAGTACTTC.

The chain employs TRBV6-1 and TRBJ2-2; TRBD1 agrees at 10 bases. V lost 4 bases and J lost 2; bases outside the gene matches: 4. Germline V gene sequence: CDR1 MNHNS, CDR2 SASEGT. The length of the CDR3 is 16 residues. CDR3 protein: CASSVTGGANTGELFF. CDR3 in DNA: TGTGCCAGCAGTGTGACAGGGGGCGCAAACACCGGGGAGCTGTTTTTT.